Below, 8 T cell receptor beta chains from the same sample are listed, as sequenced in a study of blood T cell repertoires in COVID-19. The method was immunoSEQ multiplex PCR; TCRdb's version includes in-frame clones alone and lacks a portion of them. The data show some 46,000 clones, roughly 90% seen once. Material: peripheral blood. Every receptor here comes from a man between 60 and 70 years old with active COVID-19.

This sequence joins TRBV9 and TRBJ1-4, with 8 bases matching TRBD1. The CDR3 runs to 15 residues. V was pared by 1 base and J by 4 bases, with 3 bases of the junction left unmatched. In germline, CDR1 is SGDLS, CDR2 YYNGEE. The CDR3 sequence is CASSVTGGDNEKLFF. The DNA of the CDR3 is TGTGCCAGCAGCGTAACAGGGGGTGATAATGAAAAACTGTTTTTT.

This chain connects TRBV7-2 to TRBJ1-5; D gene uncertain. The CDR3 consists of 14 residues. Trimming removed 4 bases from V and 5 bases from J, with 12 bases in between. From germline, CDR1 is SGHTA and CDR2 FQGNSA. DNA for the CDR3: TGTGCCAGCAGCTCAACCGGCGGGTATCAGCCCCAGCATTTT. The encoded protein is CASSSTGGYQPQHF.

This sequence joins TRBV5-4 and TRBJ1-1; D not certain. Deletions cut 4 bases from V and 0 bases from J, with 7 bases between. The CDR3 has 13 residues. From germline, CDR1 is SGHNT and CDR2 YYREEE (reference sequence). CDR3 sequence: CASSRDLNTEAFF. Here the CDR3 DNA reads TGTGCCAGCAGCAGAGATTTGAACACTGAAGCTTTCTTT.

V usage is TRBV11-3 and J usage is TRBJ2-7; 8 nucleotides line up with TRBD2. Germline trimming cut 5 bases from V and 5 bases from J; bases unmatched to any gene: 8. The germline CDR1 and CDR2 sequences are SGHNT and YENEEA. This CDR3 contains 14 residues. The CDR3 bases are TGTGCCAGCAGCCACAGCGGGAGTTCCGACGAGCAGTACTTC. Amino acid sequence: CASSHSGSSDEQYF.

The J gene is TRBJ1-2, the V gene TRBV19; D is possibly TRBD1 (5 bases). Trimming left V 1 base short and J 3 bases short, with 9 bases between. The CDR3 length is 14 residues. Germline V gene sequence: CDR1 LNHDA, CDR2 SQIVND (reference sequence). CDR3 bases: TGTGCCAGTAGTATAGTAGTACAGGACTATGGCTACACCTTC. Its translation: CASSIVVQDYGYTF.

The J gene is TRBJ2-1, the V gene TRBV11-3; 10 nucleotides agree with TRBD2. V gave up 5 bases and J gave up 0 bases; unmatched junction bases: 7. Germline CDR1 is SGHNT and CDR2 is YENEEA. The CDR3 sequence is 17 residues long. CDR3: CASSPGLAVSSYNEQFF. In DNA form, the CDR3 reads TGTGCCAGCAGCCCCGGACTAGCGGTGAGCTCCTACAATGAGCAGTTCTTC.

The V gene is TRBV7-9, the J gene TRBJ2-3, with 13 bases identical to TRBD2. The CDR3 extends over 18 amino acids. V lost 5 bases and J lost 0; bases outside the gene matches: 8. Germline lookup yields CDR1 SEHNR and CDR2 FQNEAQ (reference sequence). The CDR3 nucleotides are TGTGCCAGCAGCGAGAGTGGACTAGCGGGGGTTAGCACAGATACGCAGTATTTT. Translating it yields CASSESGLAGVSTDTQYF.

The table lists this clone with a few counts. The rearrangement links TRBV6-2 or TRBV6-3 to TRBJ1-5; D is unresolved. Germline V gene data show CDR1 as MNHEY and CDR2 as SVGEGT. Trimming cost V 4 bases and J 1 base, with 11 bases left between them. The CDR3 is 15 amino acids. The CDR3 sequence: CASSSSTSSNQPQHF. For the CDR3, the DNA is TGTGCCAGCAGTTCCTCGACATCGAGCAATCAGCCCCAGCATTTT.